Each of the 13 T cell receptor beta chains below was sequenced from the same sample in a study of cytomegalovirus exposure and HLA in healthy donors. Primers included in the PCR were 60 Vbeta and 13 Jbeta primers. Using immunoSEQ multiplex PCR, the repertoire was profiled, and TCRdb retains in-frame clones only, with some absent. This sample's table reports about 100,000 clones. Sequencing was carried out using PBMCs. These receptors came from a man over 45 in good health and CMV-seronegative.

The chain recombines TRBV25-1 with TRBJ2-5; TRBD2 agrees at 11 bases. V lost 3 bases to trimming and J lost 2 bases; unmatched junction nucleotides: 5. This CDR3 is built from 16 residues. The V gene's germline CDR1 is MGHDK and CDR2 SYGVNS. DNA for the CDR3: TGTGCCAGCAGTGATGGTAGCGGGAGGGAACAAGAGACCCAGTACTTC. Protein product: CASSDGSGREQETQYF. The variable domain in full, with the rest retrieved from reference TRBV25-1 and TRBJ2-5, is EADIYQTPRYLVIGTGKKITLECSQTMGHDKMYWYQQDPGMELHLIHYSYGVNSTEKGDLSSESTVSRIRTEHFPLTLESARPSHTSQYLCASSDGSGREQETQYFGPGTRLLVL.

The CDR3 nucleotides read TGTGCCAGCAGCCGCCGGGGAACGGTCTCCTACGAGCAGTACTTC. Its protein is CASSRRGTVSYEQYF. The rearrangement joins TRBV11-3 to TRBJ2-7; weak D call: TRBD2 (5 bases). Germline CDR1 and CDR2: SGHNT and YENEEA. V lost 5 bases to trimming and J lost 0 bases, with 14 bases between them. This CDR3 has 15 residues.

This chain joins TRBV9 and TRBJ2-1, with D possibly being TRBD1 (5 bases). Germline lookup yields CDR1 SGDLS and CDR2 YYNGEE. Trimming took off 0 bases at V and 5 bases at J, with 12 bases between the two ends. The CDR3 is made up of 15 amino acids. The CDR3 DNA follows: TGTGCCAGCAGCGTAGTTGGGCAGGGCCACAATGAGCAGTTCTTC. Protein product: CASSVVGQGHNEQFF.

The CDR3 reads CASSSLEGSVHGYTF. CDR3 DNA sequence: TGTGCCAGCTCGTCTTTGGAGGGGTCGGTCCATGGCTACACCTTC. J is TRBJ1-2 and V is TRBV18, with a weak D call TRBD1 (5 bases). The CDR3 sequence is 15 residues long. V dropped 6 bases and J dropped 6 bases, with 20 bases sitting between them. The germline V gene encodes CDR1 KGHSH and CDR2 LQKENI.

The V and J genes are TRBV5-1 and TRBJ2-3, with D maybe TRBD2 (5 bases). CDR3 size: 14 residues. Trimming shortened V by 5 bases and J by 6 bases, and 16 bases separated the two germline ends. Germline-derived CDR1 and CDR2 are SGHRS and YFSETQ. The CDR3 DNA is TGCGCCAGCAGAGCGGACCCAACCCTCGATACGCAGTATTTT. It specifies CASRADPTLDTQYF.

V and J are TRBV5-1 and TRBJ1-4, with TRBD1 identical over 7 bases. The ends lost 2 bases at V and 6 bases at J; junction bases unmatched: 10. The CDR3 has 16 amino acids. The germline V gene has CDR1 SGHRS and CDR2 YFSETQ. CDR3 sequence (DNA): TGCGCCAGCAGCTTTTACTCAGGGGGGCAGGATGAAAAACTGTTTTTT. Its protein is CASSFYSGGQDEKLFF.

J is TRBJ2-2 and V is TRBV27; D might be TRBD1 (5 bases). Trimming removed 2 bases from V and 0 bases from J, with 16 bases in between. CDR3 size: 18 residues. The germline CDR1 and CDR2 sequences are MNHEY and SMNVEV (reference sequence). CDR3 region: CASSLNTGFLANTGELFF. The CDR3 DNA reads as TGTGCCAGCAGTTTAAATACAGGCTTTTTGGCGAACACCGGGGAGCTGTTTTTT.

This chain joins TRBV5-1 and TRBJ1-1, with 7 bases that match TRBD1. Germline CDR1 reads SGHRS; CDR2 reads YFSETQ. CDR3 length: 14 amino acids. V lost 0 bases and J lost 5; bases outside the gene matches: 4. The CDR3 DNA is TGCGCCAGCAGCTTGGGTCAGGGGGGTACTGAAGCTTTCTTT. Translating it yields CASSLGQGGTEAFF.

V is TRBV6-5 and J is TRBJ2-5, with TRBD2 matching 10 bases. This CDR3 has 13 residues. Germline values: CDR1 MNHEY, CDR2 SVGAGI. The V and J ends lost 6 bases and 5 bases, in that order; junction bases with no gene match: 3. Here the CDR3 DNA reads TGTGCCAGCAGGCGGACTAGCGGCGAGACCCAGTACTTC. It specifies CASRRTSGETQYF.

V and J are TRBV2 and TRBJ2-7, with no clear D. Trimming stripped 4 bases from V and 5 bases from J, with 12 bases between. Germline V lookup: CDR1 SNHLY, CDR2 FYNNEI. This CDR3 is 13 amino acids long. In DNA form, the CDR3 reads TGTGCCAGCAGTGGCGCAGGCACCAACGAGCAGTACTTC. It codes for CASSGAGTNEQYF. Filled out from reference TRBV2 and TRBJ2-7, the complete variable domain reads EPEVTQTPSHQVTQMGQEVILRCVPISNHLYFYWYRQILGQKVEFLVSFYNNEISEKSEIFDDQFSVERPDGSNFTLKIRSTKLEDSAMYFCASSGAGTNEQYFGPGTRLTVT.

This chain uses TRBV27 with TRBJ1-2; a possible D gene is TRBD1 (5 bases). Germline loops: CDR1 MNHEY, CDR2 SMNVEV (reference sequence). Trimming took off 0 bases at V and 5 bases at J, with 19 bases between the two ends. This CDR3 is 17 amino acids long. Here the CDR3 DNA reads TGTGCCAGCAGTTTATCTCTGAGTCACGCCAGGGCTTATGGCTACACCTTC. It is translated as CASSLSLSHARAYGYTF.

The chain carries TRBV12-5 and TRBJ2-3; 9 bases line up with TRBD2. The CDR3 sequence is 13 residues long. CDR1 and CDR2 from the germline V gene are LGHNT and FRNRAP. J gave up 5 bases and V 7 bases, and 4 bases lay outside the gene matches. The CDR3 DNA sequence: TGTGCTAGTGTTCTTAGCGGGGGAGATACGCAGTATTTT. It is translated as CASVLSGGDTQYF.

The rearrangement joins TRBV19 to TRBJ2-4, with 8 bases lining up with TRBD1. The CDR3 has 15 amino acids. Germline V lookup: CDR1 LNHDA, CDR2 SQIVND (reference sequence). The junction had 8 bases not matched to a gene; V was cut back by 6 bases and J by 4 bases. The DNA for the CDR3 is TGTGCCAGTAGGGGACCCACAGGGGGGAAAAACATTCAGTACTTC. Translated, it gives CASRGPTGGKNIQYF. Drawing the rest from reference TRBV19 and TRBJ2-4, the complete variable domain is DGGITQSPKYLFRKEGQNVTLSCEQNLNHDAMYWYRQDPGQGLRLIYYSQIVNDFQKGDIAEGYSVSREKKESFPLTVTSAQKNPTAFYLCASRGPTGGKNIQYFGAGTRLSVL.